This TCR beta chain was sequenced for a study of T cells after somatic rescue of genetic block. Germline CDR1 SGHNT, CDR2 YENEEA. This CDR3 region has 14 residues. Deletions cut 5 bases from V and 1 base from J, with 9 bases between. Only in-frame clones appear in the TCRdb table, and some are missing; sequencing was by immunoSEQ multiplex PCR. The sample carries 80,000 to 90,000 clones, approximately 90% recorded once. The sample consisted of peripheral blood mononuclear cells (PBMCs). The TCR originated in a young woman. The J gene is TRBJ2-1, the V gene TRBV11-3; D ambiguous. CDR3 nucleotide sequence: TGTGCCAGCAGCCCCCGGAGTTCCTACAATGAGCAGTTCTTC. This encodes CASSPRSSYNEQFF.